The 26 T cell receptor beta chains below were found in one sample sequenced in a study of blood T cell repertoires in COVID-19. The table came from immunoSEQ multiplex PCR; TCRdb's copy has only in-frame clones and leaves some out. Of some 510,000 clones in the sample, approximately 87% were seen once. Sequenced material: PBMCs or T cells enriched from blood (not recorded which). Source of these receptors: a woman between 40 and 50 years old who had recovered from COVID-19.

The chain carries TRBV18 and TRBJ2-3; 8 positions agree with TRBD1. CDR1 and CDR2 from the germline V gene are KGHSH and LQKENI. The CDR3 totals 14 residues. Trimming at V came to 2 bases and at J to 4 bases, leaving 2 bases not matched to a gene. The CDR3 spells CASSPGQGADTQYF. In DNA, the CDR3 is TGTGCCAGCTCACCAGGACAGGGCGCAGATACGCAGTATTTT.

The V call is TRBV28, the J call TRBJ1-1, with a possible D match to TRBD1 (5 bases). V gave up 5 bases and J gave up 0 bases, with 13 bases separating them. The CDR3 runs 15 residues. Germline CDR1 and CDR2: MDHEN and SYDVKM. The CDR3 reads CASSGAENLNTEAFF. CDR3 DNA: TGTGCCAGCAGTGGGGCGGAGAACTTGAACACTGAAGCTTTCTTT. The variable domain in full, with the rest retrieved from reference TRBV28 and TRBJ1-1, is DVKVTQSSRYLVKRTGEKVFLECVQDMDHENMFWYRQDPGLGLRLIYFSYDVKMKEKGDIPEGYSVSREKKERFSLILESASTNQTSMYLCASSGAENLNTEAFFGQGTRLTVV.

The DNA of the CDR3 is TGTGCCAGCAGCGCAAGAGCAGGGATGCAGCCCCAGCATTTT. Its translation: CASSARAGMQPQHF. The chain recombines TRBV13 with TRBJ1-5; tentatively, D is TRBD1 (5 bases). In germline, CDR1 is PRHDT, CDR2 FYEKMQ (reference sequence). V was shortened by 5 bases and J by 7 bases, with 15 bases between the two germline ends. This CDR3 is built from 14 residues.

V is TRBV12-3 or TRBV12-4 and J is TRBJ2-7; D is possibly TRBD1 (5 bases). The V gene lost 2 bases and the J gene lost 12 bases, with 17 bases spanning the gap. The CDR3 is made up of 13 amino acids. The CDR3 protein is CASSLRMGLALYF. The CDR3, as DNA: TGTGCCAGCAGTTTAAGGATGGGGCTGGCTCTGTACTTC.

V gene TRBV6-6 combines with J gene TRBJ1-5; no clear D gene. Germline-derived CDR1 and CDR2 are MNHNY and SVGAGI (reference sequence). V lost 4 bases and J lost 3, with 13 bases in between. This CDR3 contains 15 residues. The CDR3 nucleotides read TGTGCCAGCAGTTGGGAGAACAGACCCAATCAGCCCCAGCATTTT. Amino acids: CASSWENRPNQPQHF.

The chain carries TRBV19 and TRBJ2-7; a possible D gene is TRBD2 (6 bases). CDR1 is LNHDA and CDR2 is SQIVND in the germline V gene (reference sequence). V was trimmed by 4 bases and J by 5 bases, leaving 6 bases between them. The CDR3 totals 11 residues. The CDR3, as DNA: TGTGCCAGTAGTAGGGGGGACGAGCAGTACTTC. Translation gives CASSRGDEQYF.

This clone was found once. The same CDR3 also results from other DNA sequences found in this sample. The chain uses TRBV27 and TRBJ1-5, with D maybe TRBD1 (5 bases). The CDR3 is made up of 14 amino acids. Germline V CDR1 and CDR2: MNHEY, SMNVEV (reference sequence). V was pared by 2 bases and J by 5 bases, with 10 bases between. CDR3 sequence (DNA): TGTGCCAGCAGTTTAGGGGGGTTCGATCAGCCCCAGCATTTT. This translates into CASSLGGFDQPQHF.

V and J are TRBV27 and TRBJ2-1; possible D gene TRBD2, 5 bases. The CDR3 has 15 amino acids. Germline-derived CDR1 and CDR2 are MNHEY and SMNVEV (reference sequence). The germline V and J ends were trimmed by 5 bases and 3 bases, with 14 bases remaining between them. The CDR3 nucleotides are TGTGCCAGCAGTCCCAAACTCGAGGGCTACAATGAGCAGTTCTTC. It yields the protein CASSPKLEGYNEQFF.

The chain couples TRBV7-9 to TRBJ2-1; D possibly corresponds to TRBD1 (5 bases). V lost 0 bases and J lost 1, with 7 bases in between. CDR3 size: 15 residues. The V gene's germline CDR1 is SEHNR and CDR2 FQNEAQ (reference sequence). CDR3 in DNA: TGTGCCAGCAGCTTAGCGCAGGGATCCTACAATGAGCAGTTCTTC. Translating gives CASSLAQGSYNEQFF.

The chain carries TRBV10-1 and TRBJ1-1, with D uncertain. The CDR3 extends over 13 amino acids. Germline assignment: CDR1 WNHNN and CDR2 SYGVQD (reference sequence). V lost 0 bases and J 7 bases, leaving 9 bases between the germline ends. CDR3 amino acids: CASSESSRFEAFF. The CDR3 DNA sequence: TGCGCCAGCAGTGAGTCGAGTCGGTTTGAAGCTTTCTTT.

The V and J genes are TRBV7-8 and TRBJ2-7; 12 bases fit TRBD1. The CDR3 is made up of 15 amino acids. Losses at the gene ends were 5 bases for V and 5 bases for J; bases not matched to a gene: 7. CDR1 SGHVS and CDR2 FQNEAQ come from the germline V gene. The CDR3 is CASSAAGTGGHEQYF. For the CDR3, the DNA is TGTGCCAGCAGCGCTGCCGGGACAGGGGGCCACGAGCAGTACTTC.

This clone has only a few counts. The CDR3 reads CASSLVTGGYEQYF. The CDR3 region has the DNA TGTGCCAGCAGCTTAGTAACAGGGGGCTACGAGCAGTACTTC. The chain has TRBV7-9 and TRBJ2-7, with 8 nucleotides matching TRBD1. Germline CDR1 reads SEHNR; CDR2 reads FQNEAQ (reference sequence). Trimming cost V 1 base and J 3 bases; bases outside gene matches: 2. This CDR3 is 14 amino acids long.

The chain joins TRBV9 to TRBJ1-1; 9 bases are shared with TRBD1. The CDR3 is 17 amino acids. CDR1 is SGDLS and CDR2 is YYNGEE in the germline V gene. The V gene end was trimmed by 3 bases and the J gene end by 0 bases; junction bases not matched to a gene: 9. The chain's CDR3 is CASSGTGGRVVNTEAFF. CDR3 bases: TGTGCCAGCAGCGGAACAGGGGGCCGTGTAGTGAACACTGAAGCTTTCTTT.

V is TRBV5-1 and J is TRBJ2-1; 8 bases are a match to TRBD2. The CDR3 contains 14 residues. With V trimmed by 0 bases and J by 5 bases, 1 base remained unmatched. Germline V gives CDR1 SGHRS, CDR2 YFSETQ. This CDR3 reads CASSLALADNEQFF. The DNA for the CDR3 is TGCGCCAGCAGCTTGGCACTAGCGGACAATGAGCAGTTCTTC.

The gene calls are TRBV24-1 and TRBJ2-2; 7 bases agree with TRBD1. Germline V gene sequence: CDR1 KGHDR, CDR2 SFDVKD. The ends lost 6 bases at V and 2 bases at J; junction bases unmatched: 5. The CDR3 extends over 15 amino acids. The CDR3 is CATSSRDRNTGELFF. The CDR3 bases are TGTGCCACCAGTTCCAGGGACAGAAACACCGGGGAGCTGTTTTTT.

V gene TRBV7-4 combines with J gene TRBJ2-7, with 10 bases fitting TRBD1. V dropped 0 bases and J dropped 6; count of bases not matched to a gene: 8. Germline lookup yields CDR1 SGHVT and CDR2 SQSDAQ. The CDR3 runs to 16 residues. The CDR3 loop reads CASSLAMDRGAPEQYF. CDR3 nucleotides: TGTGCCAGCAGCTTAGCTATGGACAGGGGGGCTCCCGAGCAGTACTTC.

The chain has TRBV4-2 and TRBJ1-6; unclear D gene. Trimming stripped 0 bases from V and 7 bases from J, with 7 bases between. Looked up from germline, CDR1 is LGHNA and CDR2 is YNFKEQ. The CDR3 spans 14 residues. This CDR3 is CASSQEWANSPLHF. The CDR3 DNA is TGTGCCAGCAGCCAAGAGTGGGCGAATTCACCCCTCCACTTT.

The chain carries TRBV11-3 and TRBJ1-1; D is uncertain. Trimming left V 1 base short and J 3 bases short, with 6 bases between. Germline V gene lookup returns CDR1 SGHNT and CDR2 YENEEA. The CDR3 is 13 residues long. The CDR3 DNA sequence: TGTGCCAGCAGCTTAGGAACGGACACTGAAGCTTTCTTT. Encoded protein: CASSLGTDTEAFF.

The rearrangement links TRBV4-1 to TRBJ1-1, with 7 bases fitting TRBD1. The junction had 9 bases not matched to a gene; V was cut back by 3 bases and J by 2 bases. CDR1 and CDR2 (germline): MGHRA, YSYEKL. This CDR3 comprises 16 residues. CDR3 sequence: CASSQGDRHFNTEAFF. The DNA of the CDR3 is TGCGCCAGCAGCCAGGGGGACAGACACTTTAACACTGAAGCTTTCTTT.

The chain couples TRBV10-2 to TRBJ2-5, with 7 nucleotides matching TRBD2. The germline V gene has CDR1 WSHSY and CDR2 SAAADI. The length of the CDR3 is 13 residues. J gave up 4 bases and V 7 bases, and 6 bases lay outside the gene matches. CDR3 DNA sequence: TGCGCCAGCACCGATAGCGGGCGAGAGACCCAGTACTTC. Translated, it gives CASTDSGRETQYF.

The J gene is TRBJ2-7, the V gene TRBV18, with 10 bases lining up with TRBD1. The germline V gene encodes CDR1 KGHSH and CDR2 LQKENI. CDR3 length: 15 amino acids. V shed 5 bases, J shed 5 bases, and the junction held 9 bases outside the gene matches. The CDR3: CASSSGQGGWDEQYF. In DNA form, the CDR3 reads TGTGCCAGCTCATCCGGACAGGGGGGGTGGGACGAGCAGTACTTC. Combining the CDR3 with reference TRBV18 and TRBJ2-7 gives the whole variable domain NAGVMQNPRHLVRRRGQEARLRCSPMKGHSHVYWYRQLPEEGLKFMVYLQKENIIDESGMPKERFSAEFPKEGPSILRIQQVVRGDSAAYFCASSSGQGGWDEQYFGPGTRLTVT.

Comment on this clone: Different DNA sequences within this sample yield the same CDR3. This chain links TRBV7-2 with TRBJ1-6; 8 bases match TRBD1. CDR1 and CDR2 from the germline V gene are SGHTA and FQGNSA. V was pared by 1 base and J by 7 bases, with 3 bases of the junction left unmatched. This CDR3 has 15 residues. CDR3 sequence reads: CASSLVTGVNSPLHF. The CDR3 DNA follows: TGTGCCAGCAGCTTAGTGACAGGGGTAAATTCACCCCTCCACTTT. Filled out from reference TRBV7-2 and TRBJ1-6, the complete variable domain reads GAGVSQSPSNKVTEKGKDVELRCDPISGHTALYWYRQSLGQGLEFLIYFQGNSAPDKSGLPSDRFSAERTGGSVSTLTIQRTQQEDSAVYLCASSLVTGVNSPLHFGNGTRLTVT.

V usage is TRBV4-1 and J usage is TRBJ1-1; no firm D call. Germline assignment: CDR1 MGHRA and CDR2 YSYEKL. V was trimmed by 3 bases and J by 5 bases, leaving 16 bases between them. CDR3 size: 15 residues. The CDR3 region is CASSHGSRIWTEAFF. The CDR3 nucleotides are TGCGCCAGCAGCCACGGTTCGAGGATTTGGACTGAAGCTTTCTTT.

This chain's CDR3 is CASSLGRGWGTEAFF. CDR3 coding DNA: TGCGCCAGCAGCTTGGGGAGGGGATGGGGCACTGAAGCTTTCTTT. V usage is TRBV5-1 and J usage is TRBJ1-1; tentatively, D is TRBD1 (5 bases). This CDR3 has 15 amino acids. The V end was cut by 0 bases, the J end by 4 bases, with 13 bases between. Germline CDR1 is SGHRS and CDR2 is YFSETQ.

The chain joins TRBV4-1 to TRBJ2-7, with 9 bases lining up with TRBD1. Germline CDR1 MGHRA, CDR2 YSYEKL. This CDR3 comprises 15 residues. Trimming cost V 2 bases and J 4 bases; bases outside gene matches: 6. Here the CDR3 reads CASSQPDRGDYEQYF. The DNA of the CDR3 is TGCGCCAGCAGCCAACCGGACAGGGGAGATTACGAGCAGTACTTC.

J is TRBJ2-1 and V is TRBV5-4, with 8 bases fitting TRBD2. The CDR3 length is 16 residues. After removal of 9 bases from V and 3 bases from J, the junction contained 14 bases not matched to a gene. The germline V gene encodes CDR1 SGHNT and CDR2 YYREEE (reference sequence). The CDR3 nucleotides are TGTGCCATCTCGCCCAGGACTAGCCGACACTACAATGAGCAGTTCTTC. This sequence encodes CAISPRTSRHYNEQFF.